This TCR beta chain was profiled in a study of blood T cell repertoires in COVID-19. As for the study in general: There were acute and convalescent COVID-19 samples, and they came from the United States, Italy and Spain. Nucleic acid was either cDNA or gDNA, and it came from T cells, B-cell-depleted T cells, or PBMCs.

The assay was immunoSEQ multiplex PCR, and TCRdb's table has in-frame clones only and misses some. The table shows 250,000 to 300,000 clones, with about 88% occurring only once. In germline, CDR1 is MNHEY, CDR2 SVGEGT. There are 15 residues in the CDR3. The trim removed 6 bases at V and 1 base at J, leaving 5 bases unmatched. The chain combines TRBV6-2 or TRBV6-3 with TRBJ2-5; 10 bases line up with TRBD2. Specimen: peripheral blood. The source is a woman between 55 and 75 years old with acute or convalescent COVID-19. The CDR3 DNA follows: TGTGCCAGCAGCCCCTTAGCGGGAGGCCAAGAGACCCAGTACTTC. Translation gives CASSPLAGGQETQYF.